This TCR beta chain was sequenced for a study of T cells expressing NK-cell markers. Overall study context: Each TCR beta repertoire originated in sorted T cells that were CD3+CD56+NKG2C+, CD3+CD56+NKG2C- or CD3+CD56-NKG2C+.

TCRdb derives one entry per CDR3 protein from the 5' RACE reads, leaving out DNA. The sample includes 400,000 to 450,000 distinct CDR3 sequences. Study findings and constraints: Questions lingered over whether expanded NKG2C+ T cell clones were HCMV-specific. Dominant NKG2C+ clonotype frequencies of roughly 1.0-7.0% of CD8+ T cells were measured in more than five donors.

As concerns this clonotype: Its cognate antigen is unknown.

The germline V gene encodes CDR1 LGHNA and CDR2 YSLEER. CDR3 length equals 16 residues. The chain links TRBV4-3 to TRBJ1-4. The sequence came from a woman aged 18 to 75 in good health. The sample consisted of blood T cells: a sorted CD56 or NKG2C T cell subset, CD4+ or CD8+ T cells, or bulk PBMC T cells (not recorded which). CDR3 in amino acids: CASSQEPRLEYEKLFF.